A selection of T cell receptor beta chains follows, all from one sample in a study of blood T cell repertoires in COVID-19. Produced via immunoSEQ multiplex PCR; TCRdb's table is partial and in-frame only. The table lists under 250,000 clones, around 80% of them singletons. The sequenced sample was peripheral blood. The receptors shown here come from a man aged 50 to 59 with active or convalescent COVID-19. The CDR3 runs from the conserved cysteine through the conserved F or W. D genes are given only for firm matches. Clone sizes are given selectively: once, few, many, or a class where the clone is expanded.

j_gene: TRBJ2-5
abundance: -
v_gene: TRBV27
d_gene: TRBD1
CDR3aa: CASSLRGPKTQYF
CDR3nt: TGTGCCAGCAGTTTAAGGGGGCCAAAGACCCAGTACTTC

j_gene: TRBJ2-7
abundance: -
v_gene: TRBV7-2
d_gene: -
CDR3aa: CASRLTGTSYEQYF
CDR3nt: TGTGCCAGCAGACTAACCGGGACTTCCTACGAGCAGTACTTC

j_gene: TRBJ2-5
abundance: -
v_gene: TRBV24-1
d_gene: TRBD2
CDR3aa: CATSDKGTKGQLETQYF
CDR3nt: TGTGCCACCAGTGATAAAGGGACTAAGGGGCAGCTAGAGACCCAGTACTTC

j_gene: TRBJ2-1
abundance: once
v_gene: TRBV27
d_gene: -
CDR3aa: CASSYQAEIYNEQFF
CDR3nt: TGTGCCAGCAGTTATCAAGCGGAAATATACAATGAGCAGTTCTTC

j_gene: TRBJ1-5
abundance: -
v_gene: TRBV28
d_gene: -
CDR3aa: CASSLLAGRDQPQHF
CDR3nt: TGTGCCAGCAGTTTACTGGCAGGTCGAGATCAGCCCCAGCATTTT

j_gene: TRBJ1-2
abundance: -
v_gene: TRBV5-5
d_gene: -
CDR3aa: CASSFTGSDYGYTF
CDR3nt: TGTGCCAGCAGCTTTACAGGGAGTGACTATGGCTACACCTTC

j_gene: TRBJ1-4
abundance: -
v_gene: TRBV7-2
d_gene: -
CDR3aa: CASSSNGGDYEKLFF
CDR3nt: TGTGCCAGCAGCTCCAACGGGGGAGATTATGAAAAACTGTTTTTT

j_gene: TRBJ1-5
abundance: -
v_gene: TRBV28
d_gene: TRBD1
CDR3aa: CASTPSGQGVGQPQHF
CDR3nt: TGTGCCAGCACCCCCTCGGGACAGGGGGTAGGTCAACCCCAGCATTTT

j_gene: TRBJ2-7
abundance: -
v_gene: TRBV27
d_gene: TRBD2
CDR3aa: CASSPLAGRGREQYF
CDR3nt: TGTGCCAGCAGTCCCCTAGCGGGAAGAGGCCGCGAGCAGTACTTC

j_gene: TRBJ1-1
abundance: -
v_gene: TRBV5-5
d_gene: -
CDR3aa: CASRSLGVLNTEAFF
CDR3nt: TGTGCCAGCAGGTCGTTGGGAGTATTGAACACTGAAGCTTTCTTT

j_gene: TRBJ2-1
abundance: -
v_gene: TRBV3-1/TRBV3-2
d_gene: TRBD2
CDR3aa: CASSQPGTGRAVNEQFF
CDR3nt: TGTGCCAGCAGCCAACCCGGGACCGGGAGGGCCGTAAATGAGCAGTTCTTC

j_gene: TRBJ2-7
abundance: -
v_gene: TRBV28
d_gene: -
CDR3aa: CASSYRDSSYEQYF
CDR3nt: TGTGCCAGCAGTTACAGGGATTCCTCCTACGAGCAGTACTTC

j_gene: TRBJ2-1
abundance: -
v_gene: TRBV4-3
d_gene: -
CDR3aa: CASSHNGLNYNEQFF
CDR3nt: TGCGCCAGCAGCCACAACGGTCTTAATTACAATGAGCAGTTCTTC

j_gene: TRBJ2-2
abundance: -
v_gene: TRBV5-6
d_gene: TRBD2
CDR3aa: CASSFALAGDTGELFF
CDR3nt: TGTGCCAGCAGCTTCGCACTAGCGGGTGACACCGGGGAGCTGTTTTTT